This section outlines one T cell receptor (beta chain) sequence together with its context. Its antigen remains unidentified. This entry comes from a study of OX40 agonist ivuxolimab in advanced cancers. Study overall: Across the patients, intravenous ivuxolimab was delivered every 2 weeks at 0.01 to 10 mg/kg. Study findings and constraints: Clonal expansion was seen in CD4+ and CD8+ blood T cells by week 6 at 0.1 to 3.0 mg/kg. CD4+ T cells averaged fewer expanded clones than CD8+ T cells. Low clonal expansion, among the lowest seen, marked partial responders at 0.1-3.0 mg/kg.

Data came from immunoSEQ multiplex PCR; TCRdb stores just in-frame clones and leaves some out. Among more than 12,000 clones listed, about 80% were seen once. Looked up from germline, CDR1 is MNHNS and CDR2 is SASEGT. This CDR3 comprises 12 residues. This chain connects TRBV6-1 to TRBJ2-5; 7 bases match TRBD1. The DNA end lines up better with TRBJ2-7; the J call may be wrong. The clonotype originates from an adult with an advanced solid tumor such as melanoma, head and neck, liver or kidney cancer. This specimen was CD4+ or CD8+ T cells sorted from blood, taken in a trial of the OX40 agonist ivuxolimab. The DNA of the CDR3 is TGTGCCAGCAGTGGGGACAGCTACGAGCAGTACTTC. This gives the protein CASSGDSYEQYF.